This entry features one TCR beta chain sequence. This clone's antigen is unknown. No much larger clone is present one base from it, and per-base qualities are unavailable. The data originate from a study of blood T cell repertoires in COVID-19 (dated by TCRdb to between 2020 and 2021). About the full investigation: Collaborator samples came from the United States, Italy and Spain and covered acute and convalescent phases of COVID-19. Sample metadata almost always included a de-identified subject ID, COVID-19 status, age in years and sex. The repertoires were released in a freely available public database intended as a resource for research on the immune response to SARS-CoV-2. Samples came from the ongoing ImmuneRACE study (first 160 participants) plus 1,254 subjects from 6 global collaborators. Subjects who had been exposed to COVID-19, were actively infected with it, or had recovered from it provided the deeply sampled blood TCRbeta repertoires that made up the dataset. The prospective study material was composed of cDNA or gDNA derived from T cells, B-cell-depleted T cells, or PBMCs. Where available, HLA class I and class II types were obtained from metadata supplied by the sample provider rather than from assay-based typing. Beyond this particular receptor, the publication reports: Clinical and demographic metadata were provided uncurated, with the amount varying by source and participant.

Each collaborating institution followed its own protocols to collect whole blood in K2EDTA tubes. For TCRbeta analysis, collaborator samples were shipped as frozen whole blood, as isolated PBMCs, or as DNA extracted from either sample type. The immunoSEQ Assay, a bias-controlled multiplex PCR, was used to amplify TCRbeta CDR3 regions from genomic DNA. In the authors' own workflow: The number of nucleated cells in each sample was estimated from the amplification of reference gene primers within the assay. To quantify the absolute abundance of each unique TCRbeta CDR3 rearrangement, sequence reads were collapsed and filtered. For each sample, productive Simpson clonality was calculated as the square root of Simpson's diversity index across productive rearrangements. Imported from immuneACCESS, the table was reduced by TCRdb to in-frame sequences with V and J called. These copies leave out some clones; in studies compared against another copy, an unresolved V gene accounts for under half, and the cause of the remainder is not known. V and J calls and clone size follow that table, whereas D and trimming were derived from the DNA. The sample profile shows roughly 130,000 clones; about four fifths of them were found once. The top ten clones comprise 16% of the sample.

Including the terminal cysteine and phenylalanine, the CDR3 comprises 15 residues. Of the read, only the CDR3 DNA is kept; its 45 bases are in frame from base 1. CDR1 MDHEN and CDR2 SYDVKM are derived from the germline V gene. Relative to germline, V is 6 bases shorter and J is 0 bases shorter, with 12 bases between their ends. This receptor was obtained from a man in his fifties or sixties with active or convalescent COVID-19. This chain joins TRBV28 to TRBJ1-5; a tentative D call is TRBD1 (5 bases match). Material: peripheral blood. The DNA reads TGTGCCAGCAGGGGGGGGGACCTTAGCAATCAGCCCCAGCATTTT. It encodes CASRGGDLSNQPQHF.